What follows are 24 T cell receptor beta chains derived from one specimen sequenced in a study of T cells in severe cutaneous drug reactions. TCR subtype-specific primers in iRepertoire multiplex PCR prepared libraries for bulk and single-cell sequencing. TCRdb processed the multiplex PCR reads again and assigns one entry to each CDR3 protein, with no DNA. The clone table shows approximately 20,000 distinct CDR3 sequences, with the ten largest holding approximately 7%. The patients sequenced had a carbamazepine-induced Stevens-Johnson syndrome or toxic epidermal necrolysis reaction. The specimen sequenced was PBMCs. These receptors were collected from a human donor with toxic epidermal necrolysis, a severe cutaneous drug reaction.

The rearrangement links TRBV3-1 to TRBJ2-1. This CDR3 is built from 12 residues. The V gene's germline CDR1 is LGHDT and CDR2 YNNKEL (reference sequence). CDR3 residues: CASSLLTEYRFF.

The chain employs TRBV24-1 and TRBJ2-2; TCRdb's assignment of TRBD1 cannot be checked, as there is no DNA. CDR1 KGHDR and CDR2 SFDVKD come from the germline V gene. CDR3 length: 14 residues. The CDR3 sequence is CATRGQGNTGELFF.

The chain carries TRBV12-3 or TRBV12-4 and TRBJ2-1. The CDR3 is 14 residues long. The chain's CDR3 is CASSPRDSYNEQFF.

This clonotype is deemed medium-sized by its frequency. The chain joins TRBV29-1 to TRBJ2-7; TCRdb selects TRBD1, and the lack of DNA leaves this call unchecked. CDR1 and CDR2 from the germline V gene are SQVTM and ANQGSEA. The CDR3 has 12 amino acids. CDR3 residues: CSHSGPSYEQYF.

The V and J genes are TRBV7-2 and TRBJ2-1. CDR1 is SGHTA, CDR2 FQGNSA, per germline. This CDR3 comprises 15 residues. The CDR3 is CASTMGGTHNNEQFF. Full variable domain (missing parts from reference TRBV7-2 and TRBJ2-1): GAGVSQSPSNKVTEKGKDVELRCDPISGHTALYWYRQSLGQGLEFLIYFQGNSAPDKSGLPSDRFSAERTGGSVSTLTIQRTQQEDSAVYLCASTMGGTHNNEQFFGPGTRLTVL.

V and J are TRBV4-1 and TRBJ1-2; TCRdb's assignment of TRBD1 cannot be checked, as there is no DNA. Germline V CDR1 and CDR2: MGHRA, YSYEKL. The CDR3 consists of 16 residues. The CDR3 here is CASSQDRIGKGKGYTF.

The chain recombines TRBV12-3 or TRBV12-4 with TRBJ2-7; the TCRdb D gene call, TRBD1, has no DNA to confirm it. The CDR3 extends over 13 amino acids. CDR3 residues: CASRKDRPYEQYF.

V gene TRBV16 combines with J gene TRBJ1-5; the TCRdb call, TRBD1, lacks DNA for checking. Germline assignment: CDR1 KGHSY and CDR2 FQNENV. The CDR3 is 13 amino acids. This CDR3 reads CASSQQGNQPQHF.

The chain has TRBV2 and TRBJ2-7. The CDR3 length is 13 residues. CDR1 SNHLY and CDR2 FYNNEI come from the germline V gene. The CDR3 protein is CASSEAEWGEQYF.

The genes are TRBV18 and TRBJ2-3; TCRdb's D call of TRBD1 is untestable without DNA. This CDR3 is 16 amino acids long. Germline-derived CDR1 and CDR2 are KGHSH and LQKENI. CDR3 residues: CASSSSTVSITDTQYF.

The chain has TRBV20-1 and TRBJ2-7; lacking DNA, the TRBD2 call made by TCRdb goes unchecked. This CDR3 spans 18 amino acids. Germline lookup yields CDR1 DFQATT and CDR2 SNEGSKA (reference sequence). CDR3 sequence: CSASNYVGLAGSSYEQYF.

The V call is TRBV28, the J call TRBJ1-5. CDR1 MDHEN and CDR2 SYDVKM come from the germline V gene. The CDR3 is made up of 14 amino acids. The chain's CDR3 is CASRLGPHNQPQHF.

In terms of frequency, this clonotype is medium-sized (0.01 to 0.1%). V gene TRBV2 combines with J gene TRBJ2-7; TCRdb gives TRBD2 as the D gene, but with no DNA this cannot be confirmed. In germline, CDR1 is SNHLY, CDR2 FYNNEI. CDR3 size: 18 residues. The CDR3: CASSGGLAGDSGSYEQYF.

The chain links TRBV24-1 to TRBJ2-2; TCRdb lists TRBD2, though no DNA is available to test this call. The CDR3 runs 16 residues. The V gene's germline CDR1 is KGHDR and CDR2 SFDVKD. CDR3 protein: CATSETSGNFPGELFF.

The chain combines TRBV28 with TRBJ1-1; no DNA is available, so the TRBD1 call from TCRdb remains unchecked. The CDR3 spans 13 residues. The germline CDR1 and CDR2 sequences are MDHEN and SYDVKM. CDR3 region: CASSTGGNTEAFF.

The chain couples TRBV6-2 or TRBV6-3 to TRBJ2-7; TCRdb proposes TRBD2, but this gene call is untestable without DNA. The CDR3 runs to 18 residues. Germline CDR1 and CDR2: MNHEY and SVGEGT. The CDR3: CASSYPIPGLAGVYEQYF.

The CDR3 sequence: CASSLGVAGRSYEQYF. This chain connects TRBV5-1 to TRBJ2-7; absent DNA, TCRdb's TRBD2 call cannot be checked. The CDR3 loop spans 16 amino acids. CDR1 is SGHRS, CDR2 YFSETQ, per germline. The complete variable domain, with remaining parts taken from reference TRBV5-1 and TRBJ2-7, reads KAGVTQTPRYLIKTRGQQVTLSCSPISGHRSVSWYQQTPGQGLQFLFEYFSETQRNKGNFPGRFSGRQFSNSRSEMNVSTLELGDSALYLCASSLGVAGRSYEQYFGPGTRLTVT.

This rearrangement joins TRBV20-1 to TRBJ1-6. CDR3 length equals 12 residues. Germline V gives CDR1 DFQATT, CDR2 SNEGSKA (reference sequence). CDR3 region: CSAAPSNSPLHF.

The CDR3 is CSARGTSGRDQETQYF. The V and J genes are TRBV20-1 and TRBJ2-5; TCRdb indicates TRBD2, and absent DNA this call remains unverified. In germline, CDR1 is DFQATT, CDR2 SNEGSKA (reference sequence). The CDR3 is 16 amino acids.

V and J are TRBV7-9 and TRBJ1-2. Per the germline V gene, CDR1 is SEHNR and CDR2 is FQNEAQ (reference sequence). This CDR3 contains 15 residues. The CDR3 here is CASSLGGSTRYGYTF.

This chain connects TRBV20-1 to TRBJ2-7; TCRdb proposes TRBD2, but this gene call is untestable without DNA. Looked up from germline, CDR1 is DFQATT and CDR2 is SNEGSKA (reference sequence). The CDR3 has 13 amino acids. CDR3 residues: CSDGTSGSHEQYF.

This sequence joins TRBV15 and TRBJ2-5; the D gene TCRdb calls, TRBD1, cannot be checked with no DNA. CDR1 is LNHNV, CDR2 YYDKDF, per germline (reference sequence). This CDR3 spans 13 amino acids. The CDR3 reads CATSPRGKETQYF.

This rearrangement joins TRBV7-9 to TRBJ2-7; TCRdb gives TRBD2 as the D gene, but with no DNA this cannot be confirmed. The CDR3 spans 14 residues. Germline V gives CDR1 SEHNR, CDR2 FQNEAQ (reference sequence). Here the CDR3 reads CASSRPSGTYEQYF.

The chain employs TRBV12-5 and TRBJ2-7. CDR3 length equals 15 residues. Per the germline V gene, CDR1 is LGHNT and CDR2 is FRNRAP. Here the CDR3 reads CASGLAASQDDEQYF. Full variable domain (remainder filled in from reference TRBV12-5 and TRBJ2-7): DARVTQTPRHKVTEMGQEVTMRCQPILGHNTVFWYRQTMMQGLELLAYFRNRAPLDDSGMPKDRFSAEMPDATLATLKIQPSEPRDSAVYFCASGLAASQDDEQYFGPGTRLTVT.